The sequence of this TCR beta chain was determined in a study of T cells in Graves' hyperthyroidism and ophthalmopathy. The CDR3 regions of TCR beta were amplified from RNA transcripts. First-round RT-PCR targeting the TCR CDR3 was performed with the HTBI primer set. Each CDR3 protein gets one entry after TCRdb re-called the multiplex PCR reads with MiXCR. The table lists approximately 430,000 distinct CDR3 sequences, about 15% of them singletons. Regarding this clonotype: The junction differs from germline at one of its ends, possibly a read error.

The receptor comes from a man in his late teens or twenties with Graves' ophthalmopathy. Specimen: blood.

CDR3: CARSYTGPPGELFF. The CDR3 coding sequence is TGTGCCAGAAGTTACACGGGACCCCCCGGGGAGCTGTTTTTT. This chain connects TRBV6-5 to TRBJ2-2; perhaps D is TRBD1 or TRBD2 (5 bases each). In germline, CDR1 is MNHEY, CDR2 SVGAGI. This CDR3 region has 14 residues.